The 27 T cell receptor beta chains given below trace back to one sample, sequenced in a study of T cells in Graves' hyperthyroidism and ophthalmopathy. RNA transcripts served as the template for amplifying TCR beta CDR3 regions. With the HTBI primer set, the TCR CDR3 went through a first round of RT-PCR. Using its own MiXCR run on the multiplex PCR reads, TCRdb lists one record per CDR3 protein. This sample yields 390,000 or so distinct CDR3 sequences, of which roughly 14% are seen a single time; less than 15% belongs to the top ten. Sequenced material: blood. The source of these receptors is a man aged 18-30 years with Graves' ophthalmopathy.

The rearrangement uses TRBV20-1 and TRBJ2-5; 14 nucleotides align to TRBD2. From germline, CDR1 is DFQATT and CDR2 SNEGSKA (reference sequence). J lost 5 bases, V lost 6 bases, and 5 bases had no gene match. The CDR3 consists of 14 residues. CDR3 coding DNA: TGCAGTGCGGAGGGACTAGCGGGAGCGGAGACCCAGTACTTC. Protein product: CSAEGLAGAETQYF.

This clonotype was detected many times. The CDR3 DNA reads as TGTGCCAGCAGCCGAGCGGGAGAGTACGAGCAGTACTTC. This encodes CASSRAGEYEQYF. The rearrangement uses TRBV3-1 and TRBJ2-7; 8 bases line up with TRBD2. CDR3 length: 13 residues. V dropped 4 bases and J dropped 4; count of bases not matched to a gene: 3. Germline-derived CDR1 and CDR2 are LGHDT and YNNKEL (reference sequence).

The V gene is TRBV24-1, the J gene TRBJ2-5; D is possibly TRBD2 (5 bases). V lost 4 bases to trimming and J lost 7 bases, with 9 bases between them. From germline, CDR1 is KGHDR and CDR2 SFDVKD. The CDR3 runs to 12 residues. The CDR3 loop is CATSENGVTQYF. DNA for the CDR3: TGTGCCACCAGTGAAAACGGGGTGACCCAGTACTTC.

The V gene is TRBV15, the J gene TRBJ1-3, with a tentative D call TRBD1 (5 bases). V lost 5 bases and J lost 0, with 14 bases in between. CDR3 length equals 16 residues. Germline CDR1 and CDR2: LNHNV and YYDKDF (reference sequence). The CDR3 bases are TGTGCCACCAGCTACCAGGGACCGCTCTCTGGAAACACCATATATTTT. Translation gives CATSYQGPLSGNTIYF. Complete variable domain (other parts from reference TRBV15 and TRBJ1-3): DAMVIQNPRYQVTQFGKPVTLSCSQTLNHNVMYWYQQKSSQAPKLLFHYYDKDFNNEADTPDNFQSRRPNTSFCFLDIRSPGLGDTAMYLCATSYQGPLSGNTIYFGEGSWLTVV.

Ten or more counts support this clonotype. The genes are TRBV24-1 and TRBJ2-7; 11 nucleotides align to TRBD2. The V gene's germline CDR1 is KGHDR and CDR2 SFDVKD. With V trimmed by 0 bases and J by 0 bases, 15 bases remained unmatched. The CDR3 is 21 amino acids. The CDR3 sequence: CATSDLQGRLAGGLASYEQYF. The DNA of the CDR3 is TGTGCCACCAGTGATTTGCAGGGGCGGCTAGCGGGGGGTTTAGCCTCCTACGAGCAGTACTTC.

In its sample, this clonotype was seen many times. The chain combines TRBV12-5 with TRBJ2-1; the match to TRBD1 covers 7 bases. The trim removed 5 bases at V and 1 base at J, leaving 5 bases unmatched. Germline V gene lookup returns CDR1 LGHNT and CDR2 FRNRAP. The length of the CDR3 is 15 residues. Written as DNA, the CDR3 is TGTGCTAGTGGTCCGTCCAGGGGGTCCTACAATGAGCAGTTCTTC. Translated, it gives CASGPSRGSYNEQFF.

This clonotype was found many times. The J gene is TRBJ1-5, the V gene TRBV6-1, with D perhaps matching TRBD1 (5 bases). Looked up from germline, CDR1 is MNHNS and CDR2 is SASEGT. The CDR3 has 15 residues. Deletions cut 4 bases from V and 0 bases from J, with 10 bases between. As DNA, the CDR3 is TGTGCCAGCAGTGGACAGATTAATAGCAATCAGCCCCAGCATTTT. It specifies CASSGQINSNQPQHF.

In its sample, this clonotype was seen many times. The chain recombines TRBV5-1 with TRBJ2-7; D not resolved. The length of the CDR3 is 12 residues. The germline gives CDR1 SGHRS, CDR2 YFSETQ. Trimming cost V 4 bases and J 0 bases, with 5 bases left between them. The CDR3 spells CASSGASYEQYF. DNA for the CDR3: TGCGCCAGCAGCGGTGCCTCCTACGAGCAGTACTTC.

This clonotype came up many times. The chain recombines TRBV18 with TRBJ2-1, with 9 bases fitting TRBD2. The CDR3 has 13 residues. Germline loops: CDR1 KGHSH, CDR2 LQKENI. The V segment lost 2 bases and the J segment 9 bases; nucleotides outside the gene matches: 2. CDR3 sequence: CASSPGTSREQFF. In DNA, the CDR3 is TGTGCCAGCTCACCAGGGACTAGCCGTGAGCAGTTCTTC.

The chain recombines TRBV2 with TRBJ2-5; TRBD1 agrees at 7 bases. J was trimmed by 5 bases and V by 11 bases; bases with no gene match: 11. Germline assignment: CDR1 SNHLY and CDR2 FYNNEI. The CDR3 extends over 13 amino acids. CDR3 residues: CAGRQGTGETQYF. CDR3 bases: TGTGCCGGAAGACAGGGTACGGGGGAGACCCAGTACTTC.

This clonotype was counted many times. The chain links TRBV11-3 to TRBJ2-1; TRBD2 matches 12 bases. This CDR3 comprises 14 residues. Germline lookup yields CDR1 SGHNT and CDR2 YENEEA. Germline trimming cut 4 bases from V and 10 bases from J; bases unmatched to any gene: 5. The DNA of the CDR3 is TGTGCCAGCAGCTCGGGACTAGCGGGCTCGGAGCAGTTCTTC. It yields the protein CASSSGLAGSEQFF.

Worth noting for this clonotype: A much bigger clone sits one base away, suggesting this may be a read error. The chain carries TRBV6-1 and TRBJ2-3, with 7 bases aligning to TRBD2. V lost 2 bases and J lost 4; bases outside the gene matches: 6. This CDR3 is built from 15 residues. Germline-derived CDR1 and CDR2 are MNHNS and SASEGT. The CDR3 protein is CASSERGRGADTQYF. The CDR3 nucleotides read TGTGCCAGCAGTGAAAGGGGACGGGGGGCAGATACGCAGTATTTT.

The table lists this clonotype with a few counts. CDR3 in DNA: TGTGCCAGCAGCCAAGGGGCGGGGGACGGCTACGAGCAGTACTTC. It yields the protein CASSQGAGDGYEQYF. The chain uses TRBV4-2 and TRBJ2-7, with TRBD2 matching 7 bases. V lost 1 base and J lost 3; bases outside the gene matches: 6. CDR1 is LGHNA, CDR2 YNFKEQ, per germline. This CDR3 is built from 15 residues.

Written as DNA, the CDR3 is TGTGCCAGCCGCTGGGGCGGAGGCACAGATACGCAGTATTTT. Translation: CASRWGGGTDTQYF. The V gene is TRBV5-5, the J gene TRBJ2-3; a weak D match, TRBD1 (5 bases). Germline values: CDR1 SGHKS, CDR2 YYEKEE (reference sequence). The CDR3 is 14 amino acids. V was pared by 7 bases and J by 1 base, with 13 bases between.

This clonotype was detected ten times or more. This rearrangement joins TRBV6-5 to TRBJ2-1; D is tentatively TRBD1 or TRBD2 (5 bases each). The V and J ends lost 0 bases and 8 bases respectively, with 8 bases between them. Per the germline V gene, CDR1 is MNHEY and CDR2 is SVGAGI. The CDR3 runs 13 residues. CDR3 nucleotides: TGTGCCAGCAGTTACTCGGGACGGGATGAGCAGTTCTTC. Amino acids: CASSYSGRDEQFF.

This clonotype was found a few times. The V gene is TRBV4-1, the J gene TRBJ2-5; D remains ambiguous. The V end was cut by 3 bases, the J end by 2 bases, with 10 bases between. The CDR3 totals 14 residues. CDR1 MGHRA and CDR2 YSYEKL come from the germline V gene. This CDR3 reads CASSQVVSQETQYF. CDR3 coding DNA: TGCGCCAGCAGCCAGGTAGTTAGTCAAGAGACCCAGTACTTC.

Worth noting for this clonotype: With a much larger clone just one base away, this may be a read error. The chain carries TRBV5-1 and TRBJ2-1, with a possible D match to TRBD1 (6 bases). V was clipped by 0 bases and J by 10 bases, with 17 bases between them. Germline V lookup: CDR1 SGHRS, CDR2 YFSETQ. The CDR3 totals 15 residues. CDR3 nucleotide sequence: TGCGCCAGCAGCTTGGTTTTGGCAGGGGCTAACGAGCAGTTCTTC. As protein: CASSLVLAGANEQFF.

This clonotype has at least ten counts. V usage is TRBV10-3 and J usage is TRBJ2-2, with a weak D call TRBD2 (5 bases). Looked up from germline, CDR1 is ENHRY and CDR2 is SYGVKD. The CDR3 loop spans 13 amino acids. Deletions cut 4 bases from V and 2 bases from J, with 5 bases between. CDR3 nucleotides: TGTGCCATCAGTGGACTAAACACCGGGGAGCTGTTTTTT. This sequence encodes CAISGLNTGELFF.

This clonotype was counted at least ten times. The chain recombines TRBV27 with TRBJ1-1, with unresolved D. Trimming cost V 0 bases and J 3 bases, with 5 bases left between them. CDR3 length: 13 amino acids. Germline V gives CDR1 MNHEY, CDR2 SMNVEV (reference sequence). CDR3: CASSLSWDTEAFF. The CDR3 DNA reads as TGTGCCAGCAGTTTATCCTGGGACACTGAAGCTTTCTTT.

The table lists this clonotype with many counts. This chain connects TRBV11-3 to TRBJ2-5; D remains ambiguous. V was cut by 5 bases and J by 7 bases, with 14 bases left in between. The CDR3 extends over 13 amino acids. CDR1 and CDR2 (germline): SGHNT, YENEEA. The CDR3 DNA reads TGTGCCAGCAGCACAACGGGCATGGGGACCCAGTACTTC. Its translation: CASSTTGMGTQYF. The variable domain in full, completed from reference TRBV11-3 and TRBJ2-5, reads EAGVVQSPRYKIIEKKQPVAFWCNPISGHNTLYWYLQNLGQGPELLIRYENEEAVDDSQLPKDRFSAERLKGVDSTLKIQPAELGDSAVYLCASSTTGMGTQYFGPGTRLLVL.

This clonotype was seen ten or more times. V is TRBV29-1 and J is TRBJ2-3; TRBD1 might be the D (5 bases). There are 15 residues in the CDR3. The V gene's germline CDR1 is SQVTM and CDR2 ANQGSEA. V was shortened by 6 bases and J by 6 bases, with 22 bases between the two germline ends. The CDR3 reads CSVALTERSKDTQYF. The CDR3, as DNA: TGCAGCGTGGCCTTGACAGAACGGTCTAAGGATACGCAGTATTTT.

Concerning this clonotype itself: This may stem from a read error, because a much larger clone lies one nucleotide away. The chain carries TRBV12-3 or TRBV12-4 and TRBJ2-7; perhaps TRBD2 as D (5 bases). The CDR3 has 15 residues. CDR3 in DNA: TGTGCCAGCAGTTACGCAGCGGACGGAACCTACGAGCAGCACTTC. It encodes CASSYAADGTYEQHF.

This clonotype was seen at least ten times. The J gene is TRBJ2-4, the V gene TRBV3-1; possibly TRBD2 for D (5 bases). Deletions cut 4 bases from V and 8 bases from J, with 18 bases between. Germline V gene sequence: CDR1 LGHDT, CDR2 YNNKEL (reference sequence). The CDR3 is 15 amino acids. CDR3 amino acids: CASSPRTGVADIQYF. The CDR3, as DNA: TGTGCCAGCAGCCCCCGGACCGGGGTCGCGGACATTCAGTACTTC.

This clonotype was detected only a few times. The chain is built from TRBV9 and TRBJ2-7; D remains unclear. Trimming pared 3 bases from V and 9 bases from J, leaving 10 bases between. Germline CDR1 is SGDLS and CDR2 is YYNGEE. CDR3 length: 11 amino acids. CDR3 in amino acids: CASSAGFGQYF. The CDR3 region has the DNA TGTGCCAGCAGCGCCGGATTTGGGCAGTACTTC.

This clonotype was detected only a few times. The chain joins TRBV6-2 or TRBV6-3 to TRBJ2-1; no clear D. The CDR3 has 11 residues. In germline, CDR1 is MNHEY, CDR2 SVGEGT. Deletions cut 2 bases from V and 9 bases from J, with 5 bases between. CDR3 DNA sequence: TGTGCCAGCAGTTACGGGCCTGAGCAGTTCTTC. Protein: CASSYGPEQFF.

This clonotype was seen ten or more times. The rearrangement uses TRBV12-3 or TRBV12-4 and TRBJ2-1, with D hard to call. The CDR3 has 13 residues. Trimming removed 5 bases at V and 6 bases at J, with 11 bases between. Written as DNA, the CDR3 is TGTGCCAGCAGTATCGGAAGGCCCAATGAGCAGTTCTTC. This encodes CASSIGRPNEQFF.

The chain has TRBV7-2 and TRBJ2-1; 11 positions match TRBD2. Germline loops: CDR1 SGHTA, CDR2 FQGNSA. V trimming: 5 bases; J trimming: 1 base; junction bases outside the gene matches: 10. This CDR3 comprises 18 residues. The CDR3 region has the DNA TGTGCCAGCAGCGCATTACTAGCGGGAGTCGGGTCCTACAATGAGCAGTTCTTC. It is translated as CASSALLAGVGSYNEQFF.